This T cell receptor (beta chain) was profiled in a study of blood T cells in healthy people across ages. Study conclusions and caveats: A greater number of naive CD4+ cells and higher diversity distinguished long-lived donors from aged donors.

With a J-beta primer mix and a sample-barcoded 5' primer, a second PCR ran roughly 7 to 11 cycles. MiXCR, applied by TCRdb to the 5' RACE reads, yields one record per CDR3 protein. This table has over a million distinct CDR3 sequences, under 55% appearing once. The V gene's germline CDR1 is DFQATT and CDR2 SNEGSKA (reference sequence). The V segment lost 4 bases and the J segment 5 bases; nucleotides outside the gene matches: 9. This CDR3 spans 14 amino acids. As concerns this clonotype: Its antigen remains unknown.

The genes are TRBV20-1 and TRBJ2-3, with 7 bases fitting TRBD1. The sample was blood. The TCR originated in a woman aged 18-30 years in good health. This CDR3 reads CSAKKQGSIDTQYF. CDR3 sequence (DNA): TGCAGTGCTAAAAAACAGGGGAGTATAGATACGCAGTATTTT.